This TCR beta chain is from a study of T cells in women clearing cervical HPV infection. On the study more broadly: Cases: HPV16-related CIN3 or worse on histology, a couple of invasive cancers. With HLA typing for only a few women, HLA confounding remains possible. Case blood was drawn a median approximately five months after lesion detection.

Study outcomes and limitations: Cases carried less TRBV6-7 than controls: 0.11% versus 0.16%.

Germline CDR1 reads ENHRY; CDR2 reads SYGVKD. Trimming took off 4 bases at V and 4 bases at J, with 10 bases between the two ends. The CDR3 has 13 amino acids. Remarks on this clone: Its cognate antigen is unknown. From the germline J gene comes the end of the CDR3, since the read stops 3 residues before it.

Here immunoSEQ multiplex PCR was the method, and the copy in TCRdb shows in-frame clones only, minus some. In total, the table holds fewer than 40,000 clones. Input material: blood buffy coat. The chain joins TRBV10-3 to TRBJ1-2; D not certain. The origin of this receptor is a woman between 18 and 75 years old with a cervical HPV16 infection that either progressed to CIN3+ or cleared (not recorded which). The covered CDR3 bases are TGTGCCATCAGTGGTGGCATCTTCTATGGC. Amino acids: CAISGGIFYG. The CDR3 reads in full as CAISGGIFYGYTF.